A selection of T cell receptor beta chains follows, all from one sample in a study of cytomegalovirus exposure and HLA in healthy donors. Produced via immunoSEQ multiplex PCR; TCRdb's table is partial and in-frame only. The profile shows about 64,000 clones, around nine tenths of them singletons. The specimen was PBMCs. The receptors shown here come from a woman in her late teens or twenties in good health and CMV-seronegative. The CDR3 runs from the conserved cysteine through the conserved F or W. A D gene is named only where the DNA matches it firmly. Expanded clones are given a class, and other clones once, few, many or no size at all.

v_gene,abundance,d_gene,j_gene,CDR3nt,CDR3aa
TRBV15,-,-,TRBJ2-7,TGTGCCACCAGCAGAGAGGGGGGTCCTTGGTACGAGCAGTACTTC,CATSREGGPWYEQYF
TRBV30,-,-,TRBJ1-1,TGTGCCTGGAAGGAGTCCTACGGGGGTTTCTTT,CAWKESYGGFF
TRBV5-4,-,-,TRBJ1-2,TGTGCCAGCAGCTTGGTGGCACAGAACTATGGCTACACCTTC,CASSLVAQNYGYTF
TRBV11-2,-,-,TRBJ2-7,TGTGCCAGCAGCTTTAATGAGGAGCAGTACTTC,CASSFNEEQYF
TRBV19,-,-,TRBJ2-5,TGTGCCAGTAGTCCCCTGAGCCAAGAGACCCAGTACTTC,CASSPLSQETQYF
TRBV19,-,-,TRBJ1-3,TGTGCCAGTAGTATACTGCAGGGGCTCTCTGGAAACACCATATATTTT,CASSILQGLSGNTIYF
TRBV2,-,TRBD1,TRBJ2-7,TGTGCCAGCAGTGAAGGGACAGGGATCTACGAGCAGTACTTC,CASSEGTGIYEQYF
TRBV6-1,-,TRBD1,TRBJ1-5,TGTGCCAGCAGTGGGAACCGGGACAGGGATGAAAATCAGCCCCAGCATTTT,CASSGNRDRDENQPQHF
TRBV5-1,-,TRBD1,TRBJ1-2,TGCGCCAGCAGCTCAGACAGGGGGCGCTTCTCCGATGGCTACACCTTC,CASSSDRGRFSDGYTF
TRBV9,-,TRBD1,TRBJ2-1,TGTGCCAGTAACCGGGACAGGGGAGTTGAGCAGTTCTTC,CASNRDRGVEQFF
TRBV19,once,-,TRBJ1-5,TGTGCCACCACGGGGCCAGGGGCTAGGAGCAATCAGCCCCAGCATTTT,CATTGPGARSNQPQHF
TRBV14,-,-,TRBJ2-7,TGTGCCAGCAGCTTAACGTACCTATGGGGACAACCTCCGAGCTACGAGCAGTACTTC,CASSLTYLWGQPPSYEQYF
TRBV19,-,-,TRBJ2-2,TGTGCCAGTACTACCTTACTAGCGAACACCGGGGAGCTGTTTTTT,CASTTLLANTGELFF
TRBV5-1,-,-,TRBJ1-5,TGCGCCAGCAGCCGGGGGGAGGATAGCAATCAGCCCCAGCATTTT,CASSRGEDSNQPQHF
TRBV5-1,-,TRBD1,TRBJ1-2,TGCGCCAGCAGCTCGGGACAGCCTCCTAACTATGGCTACACCTTC,CASSSGQPPNYGYTF
TRBV5-1,-,-,TRBJ2-7,TGCGCCAGCAGCTTGGCCGTTCCCTACGAGCAGTACTTC,CASSLAVPYEQYF
TRBV4-2,-,TRBD2,TRBJ2-3,TGTGCCAGCAGCCAAGAGGGGACTAGCGGGAGTGCGGATACGCAGTATTTT,CASSQEGTSGSADTQYF
TRBV19,-,-,TRBJ1-1,TGTGCCAGTAGCCCTAGTCTGAACACTGAAGCTTTCTTT,CASSPSLNTEAFF
TRBV5-8,-,-,TRBJ2-3,TGTGCCAGCAGCTCGGGAAGCACAGATACGCAGTATTTT,CASSSGSTDTQYF
TRBV30,-,TRBD2,TRBJ2-5,TGTGCCTGGGAACGGGTAGCGGGTTGGGAGACCCAGTACTTC,CAWERVAGWETQYF
TRBV5-1,few,TRBD2,TRBJ2-7,TGCGCCAGCAGCTTGACTAGCGGGCCCTCCTACGAGCAGTACTTC,CASSLTSGPSYEQYF
TRBV19,-,TRBD1,TRBJ1-1,TGTGCCAGTAGTATTGTAGGGACAGGGAGAACTGAAGCTTTCTTT,CASSIVGTGRTEAFF
TRBV30,-,TRBD2,TRBJ2-1,TGTGCCTGGAGCGGCCGGGGGAGCGGGGGAACCTACAATGAGCAGTTCTTC,CAWSGRGSGGTYNEQFF
TRBV27,few,TRBD1,TRBJ1-6,TGTGCCACCTGGGCGATACCGGGACAGGGGTTACTTTCACCCCTCCACTTT,CATWAIPGQGLLSPLHF
TRBV27,-,-,TRBJ2-1,TGTGCCAGCAGGACCGACAGGATCTCCTACAATGAGCAGTTCTTC,CASRTDRISYNEQFF
TRBV10-3,-,TRBD1,TRBJ2-1,TGTGCCATCAGAGACGGACAGGGGGCTGGTGGCAATGAGCAGTTCTTC,CAIRDGQGAGGNEQFF
TRBV29-1,-,TRBD1,TRBJ1-4,TGCAGCGTCACTTCGGACAGGGCGGAAAAACTGTTTTTT,CSVTSDRAEKLFF
TRBV10-2,once,-,TRBJ1-5,TGCGCCAGCAGTGCAGGTGTTAGCAATCAGCCCCAGCATTTT,CASSAGVSNQPQHF
TRBV7-9,-,-,TRBJ2-3,TGTGCCAGCAGCTTTGGGGGCCCCTGGGCAGATACGCAGTATTTT,CASSFGGPWADTQYF
TRBV4-1,-,TRBD2,TRBJ2-5,TGCGCCACCTGGGGGGGAGAGACCCAGTACTTC,CATWGGETQYF
TRBV7-3,-,TRBD2,TRBJ2-7,TGTGCCAGCAGCTTCCTAGCGGGAGGGCCCAACGAGCAGTACTTC,CASSFLAGGPNEQYF
TRBV28,-,TRBD1,TRBJ2-1,TGTGCCAGCACCTCGACAGGGTACAATGAGCAGTTCTTC,CASTSTGYNEQFF
TRBV2,-,-,TRBJ1-6,TGTGCCAGCAGGGAGGACAGTCAAAATTCACCCCTCCACTTT,CASREDSQNSPLHF
TRBV4-3,-,TRBD1,TRBJ2-7,TGCGCCAGCAGCCGACAACCGGGACAGGGATTCTACGAGCAGTACTTC,CASSRQPGQGFYEQYF
TRBV7-8,-,TRBD1,TRBJ2-5,TGTGCCAGCAGCTTACGCGGACAGGGGGCAGAAGAGACCCAGTACTTC,CASSLRGQGAEETQYF
TRBV25-1,few,-,TRBJ2-3,TGTGCCAGCAGCCCCCCGGTCACAGATACGCAGTATTTT,CASSPPVTDTQYF
TRBV7-2,-,TRBD2,TRBJ2-3,TGTGCCTCACGGGGGGAGACCACAGATACGCAGTATTTT,CASRGETTDTQYF
TRBV7-3,-,TRBD1,TRBJ2-1,TGTGCCAGCAGCCTAGGGACAGTGTCATACAATGAGCAGTTCTTC,CASSLGTVSYNEQFF
TRBV6-5,-,TRBD1,TRBJ1-1,TGTGCCAGCAGTTACAGGGGGCGCGGCACTGAAGCTTTCTTT,CASSYRGRGTEAFF
TRBV19,-,-,TRBJ1-5,TGTGCCAGTAGTATTCAAGAGGGTAGCAATCAGCCCCAGCATTTT,CASSIQEGSNQPQHF
TRBV2,few,-,TRBJ2-7,TGTGCCAGCAGTGTTATGTTTGGACAGCAATTTTTC,CASSVMFGQQFF
TRBV10-3,-,-,TRBJ2-3,TGTGCCATCAGTGAGTCCTTAACAGATACGCAGTATTTT,CAISESLTDTQYF
TRBV5-1,once,-,TRBJ2-1,TGCGCCAGCAGCTTGGGCGGGGTAACCTACAATGAGCAGTTCTTC,CASSLGGVTYNEQFF
TRBV27,once,-,TRBJ2-2,TGTGCCAGCCGTGGAGGGCGGGGTGATAACACCGGGGAGCTGTTTTTT,CASRGGRGDNTGELFF
TRBV5-6,-,-,TRBJ2-7,TGTGCCAGCAGCTTGGTCCCCATCGGGGGCGAGCAGTACTTC,CASSLVPIGGEQYF
TRBV10-3,-,-,TRBJ2-1,TGTGCCATCCCAGGGAGGAATGAGCAGTTCTTC,CAIPGRNEQFF
TRBV7-3,-,-,TRBJ2-2,TGTGCCAGCAGCTTGGTCCCAGGCCGGAACACCGGGGAGCTGTTTTTT,CASSLVPGRNTGELFF
TRBV7-2,-,-,TRBJ1-3,TGTGCCAGCAGCTTAGCCGCAGGGACTGGAAACACCATATATTTT,CASSLAAGTGNTIYF
TRBV5-1,-,TRBD2,TRBJ2-1,TGCGCCAGCAGCCGGACTAGCGGGAGTGATGAGCAGTTCTTC,CASSRTSGSDEQFF
TRBV19,-,TRBD2,TRBJ2-3,TGTGCCAGTAGTCCATCCCCCTCTAGCGGGAGTGGCGATACGCAGTATTTT,CASSPSPSSGSGDTQYF
TRBV18,-,TRBD1,TRBJ1-5,TGTGCCAGCTCCCCGGGACAGAGCAATCAGCCCCAGCATTTT,CASSPGQSNQPQHF
TRBV28,-,TRBD1,TRBJ1-2,TGTGCCAGCAGTTTCGGACAGGCCGTAAGCTACACCTTC,CASSFGQAVSYTF
TRBV5-6,once,TRBD1,TRBJ2-5,TGTGCCAGCAGCTACAGGGGGAAGGGAGAGACCCAGTACTTC,CASSYRGKGETQYF
TRBV2,-,TRBD2,TRBJ2-3,TGTGCCAGCAGCGTACGTCTAGCGGGGGGGCGGGATACGCAGTATTTT,CASSVRLAGGRDTQYF